The TCR beta chain described here comes from a study of vaccination effects on CD4 cells after COVID-19. Study-wide points: Nearly all vaccine-induced clones in healthy recipients recognized only SARS-CoV-2. Whether induced by infection or by vaccine, clones showed marked clonal contraction late after vaccination.

Assay used: immunoSEQ multiplex PCR; TCRdb lists only in-frame clones, some missing. Altogether some 17,000 clones are present, around 70% being singletons, with the ten largest covering roughly 9.2%. Points on this clone: Antigen unknown.

In the ViraFEST assay, antigen-specific CD4+ clonotypes were identified by expansion after peptide-pool stimulation. The culture ran for approximately 10 days, and then CD4+ T cells were isolated. Each participant received a vaccine that was either BNT162b2 or mRNA-1273, given as two doses. Vaccinated participants had no history of SARS-CoV-2 infection and tested negative for nucleocapsid antibodies. A few million PBMC were placed in each well, which was supplemented with approximately 9.2 IU/ml IL-2 and about 10 ug/ml peptides. The sequences come from CD4+ T cells from PBMCs cultured with SARS-CoV-2 spike peptides, collected after COVID-19 vaccination. The TCR sequence derives from a human donor who received a COVID-19 vaccine.

The CDR3 DNA reads TGCGCCAGCAGCTTGTCGGGGGGGAGGGAGAGCTCCTACAATGAGCAGTTCTTC. Its translation is CASSLSGGRESSYNEQFF. V gene TRBV5-1 combines with J gene TRBJ2-1; TRBD2 matches 8 bases. Losses at the gene ends were 1 base for V and 0 bases for J; bases not matched to a gene: 9. Germline assignment: CDR1 SGHRS and CDR2 YFSETQ. The CDR3 has 18 residues.